The 12 T cell receptor beta chains reported below all come from one sample, sequenced in a study of CD8 T cells in Susac syndrome (dated 2019 in TCRdb). The receptor library was made with the immunoSEQ multiplex PCR assay. RNA was extracted using the RNeasy kit, and roughly 0.45 to 1 microgram was reverse transcribed with random hexamers. Using fastp at Q25 and MiXCR, TCRdb reprocessed the public reads and kept productive beta chains. Every CDR3 protein is listed once, alongside the most common genes and DNA of its rows. For this sample the table gives hundreds of thousands of distinct CDR3 sequences, of which 85% to 95% were detected only once. The ten largest account for 0.15% of the sample. Sequencing was done on a sample of CD4+ T cells from PBMCs. These receptors originate from a human donor with Susac syndrome.

The V gene is TRBV29-1, the J gene TRBJ2-1; maybe TRBD2 (6 bases). The CDR3 runs to 14 residues. CDR1 is SQVTM, CDR2 ANQGSEA, per germline. Trimming took 6 bases from V and 4 from J, leaving 16 bases between them. The CDR3 protein is CSVQGGSTYNEQFF. CDR3 in DNA: TGCAGCGTCCAAGGAGGGTCCACGTACAATGAGCAGTTCTTC.

The V and J genes are TRBV6-5 and TRBJ1-5, with unresolved D. Looked up from germline, CDR1 is MNHEY and CDR2 is SVGAGI. The CDR3 consists of 13 residues. Trimming stripped 10 bases from V and 5 bases from J, with 15 bases between. The CDR3 nucleotides are TGTGCCACTCGGTCGGGGTACGATCAGCCCCAGCATTTT. Its translation is CATRSGYDQPQHF.

The chain recombines TRBV11-1 with TRBJ2-4, with D unresolved. V lost 0 bases and J 6 bases, leaving 9 bases between the germline ends. Germline CDR1 SGHAT, CDR2 FQDESV (reference sequence). This CDR3 contains 14 residues. This CDR3 reads CASSLAGPANIQYF. Written as DNA, the CDR3 is TGTGCCAGCAGCTTAGCAGGCCCGGCAAACATTCAGTACTTC.

The chain joins TRBV30 to TRBJ1-1; 8 nucleotides match TRBD1. Germline lookup yields CDR1 GTSNPN and CDR2 SVGIG (reference sequence). The CDR3 spans 13 residues. After removal of 0 bases from V and 4 bases from J, the junction contained 1 base not matched to a gene. The CDR3 spells CAWSVTGGTEAFF. The CDR3 DNA is TGTGCCTGGAGTGTAACAGGGGGCACTGAAGCTTTCTTT.

The rearrangement uses TRBV7-2 and TRBJ2-5, with 13 bases that match TRBD2. The V gene's germline CDR1 is SGHTA and CDR2 FQGNSA. The CDR3 length is 17 residues. V was pared by 4 bases and J by 2 bases, with 7 bases of the junction left unmatched. CDR3 bases: TGTGCCAGCAGCTCCATGCCGGGACTAGCGGGGCAAGAGACCCAGTACTTC. This encodes CASSSMPGLAGQETQYF.

The V call is TRBV3-1, the J call TRBJ1-6, with no clear D. CDR1 LGHDT and CDR2 YNNKEL come from the germline V gene (reference sequence). V was clipped by 2 bases and J by 7 bases, with 3 bases between them. The CDR3 sequence is 12 residues long. The CDR3 loop reads CASSQRNSPLHF. For the CDR3, the DNA is TGTGCCAGCAGCCAACGGAATTCACCCCTCCACTTT.

V and J are TRBV24-1 and TRBJ1-2; no definite D call. Germline V CDR1 and CDR2: KGHDR, SFDVKD. V was pared by 4 bases and J by 4 bases, with 6 bases between. The CDR3 runs 12 residues. CDR3 DNA: TGTGCCACCAGTGACCGGGGCTATGGCTACACCTTC. Translation: CATSDRGYGYTF.

This sequence joins TRBV18 and TRBJ1-1; the D is unclear. Germline V CDR1 and CDR2: KGHSH, LQKENI. There are 13 residues in the CDR3. The V gene lost 6 bases and the J gene lost 3 bases, with 11 bases spanning the gap. For the CDR3, the DNA is TGTGCCAGCTCCACCACGGAGGACACTGAAGCTTTCTTT. Translated, it gives CASSTTEDTEAFF.

This clonotype was recorded once. The chain carries TRBV30 and TRBJ1-1; D unclear. The CDR3 totals 13 residues. Germline CDR1 reads GTSNPN; CDR2 reads SVGIG (reference sequence). The V gene lost 0 bases and the J gene lost 1 base, with 6 bases spanning the gap. The CDR3 here is CAWSVGSNTEAFF. The CDR3 nucleotides are TGTGCCTGGAGTGTAGGGTCGAACACTGAAGCTTTCTTT.

This clonotype appeared a few times. V and J are TRBV5-4 and TRBJ1-6, with 7 bases matching TRBD1. CDR3 length: 15 residues. Trimming removed 0 bases from V and 7 bases from J; junction bases left unmatched: 4. CDR1 is SGHNT and CDR2 is YYREEE in the germline V gene (reference sequence). CDR3 sequence (DNA): TGTGCCAGCAGCTTGGAAGGGGGCGCAAATTCACCCCTCCACTTT. Encoded protein: CASSLEGGANSPLHF.

The chain employs TRBV20-1 and TRBJ2-1; 9 nucleotides agree with TRBD2. Trimming at V came to 3 bases and at J to 10 bases, leaving 13 bases not matched to a gene. Germline V lookup: CDR1 DFQATT, CDR2 SNEGSKA (reference sequence). The CDR3 loop spans 15 amino acids. CDR3 sequence: CSASMSLAGSVEQFF. Here the CDR3 DNA reads TGCAGTGCTAGTATGAGCCTAGCGGGGTCAGTCGAGCAGTTCTTC.

V usage is TRBV12-3 or TRBV12-4 and J usage is TRBJ1-6; D unresolved. This CDR3 has 14 residues. Trimming pared 7 bases from V and 10 bases from J, leaving 17 bases between. The CDR3 loop reads CASTLNFAGSPLHF. DNA for the CDR3: TGTGCCAGCACCTTGAATTTTGCAGGCTCACCCCTCCACTTT.